The sequence of this T cell receptor beta chain was determined in a study of radiation and T cells in renal cell carcinoma. Note on this clone: Antigen specificity is unknown.

Study findings and constraints: In blood, top tumor clones expanded by 2 weeks, shrinking by 4. Baseline intratumoral clonotype presence is unknown without pretreatment biopsies.

The CDR3 runs to 16 residues. The table came from immunoSEQ multiplex PCR; TCRdb's copy has only in-frame clones and leaves some out. The repertoire has about 150,000 clones, 87% of them found once; the top ten carry 10% to 15%. The time point is: blood 2 weeks post-SBRT. Regarding treatment: 15 Gy SBRT to primary tumor, nephrectomy 4 weeks later. Blood was sampled at baseline, 2 weeks and 4 weeks after SBRT. Clear cell pathology was present in this patient's renal cell carcinoma. The clonotype was recovered from a woman aged 45 to 65 with renal cell carcinoma. This sample comprised blood, obtained from a patient whose treatment included radiotherapy and nephrectomy. The chain couples TRBV12-1 to TRBJ1-2. TRBV12-1 counts as a pseudogene. As DNA, the CDR3 is TGTGCCAGCAGCCTCACCCGGACAGAGGGGGGAGGTGGCTACACCTTC. Translating gives CASSLTRTEGGGGYTF.